The TCR beta chain described here comes from a study of T cells in Graves' hyperthyroidism and ophthalmopathy. CDR3 size: 14 residues. Germline-derived CDR1 and CDR2 are DFQATT and SNEGSKA (reference sequence). Deletions cut 5 bases from V and 7 bases from J, with 18 bases between. Using RNA transcripts as the source, TCR beta CDR3 regions were amplified. HTBI primers were the set used in a first-round RT-PCR of the TCR CDR3. TCRdb re-derived calls from the multiplex PCR reads in MiXCR, one entry per CDR3 protein. The table has roughly 720,000 distinct CDR3 sequences, around a sixth seen once. This clonotype appeared a few times.

The sequence derives from a man aged 50 or older with Graves' hyperthyroidism. This chain connects TRBV20-1 to TRBJ1-5, with D possibly matching TRBD1 (5 bases). What was sequenced was blood. CDR3 DNA: TGCAGTGCTCCCTCGGGACCTCCGAGGCAGCCCCAGCATTTT. Amino acid sequence: CSAPSGPPRQPQHF.